This TCR beta chain was recovered during a study of T cell responses to AZD1222 COVID-19 vaccine. The overall study: Combined were second doses at about 4 or about 12 weeks.

General study results and limits: Repertoires in all cases were sampled only once the peak T cell response had passed. Within unmutated variant regions lay the reported targets of nearly half of spike-specific TCRs. Mapped onto spike, vaccine-associated CD4 TCRs spanned it and were dominant at 160-218 and 743-854.

Only in-frame clones appear in the TCRdb table, and some are missing; sequencing was by immunoSEQ multiplex PCR. The data show under 150,000 clones, more than 85% seen once. Regarding this clone: What it recognizes is unknown.

The clonotype originates from an adult in good health. This specimen was peripheral blood, taken on day 0 of AZD1222 vaccination.

This chain's CDR3 is CASSQRTQYF. For the CDR3, the DNA is TGTGCCAGCAGCCAGCGGACCCAGTACTTC. The rearrangement links TRBV28 to TRBJ2-5, with D hard to call. Between the trimmed V and J ends, which lost 6 bases and 7 bases, there was a span of 6 bases. This CDR3 contains 10 residues. The germline V gene has CDR1 MDHEN and CDR2 SYDVKM.